This T cell receptor beta chain was recorded in a study of blood T cell repertoires in COVID-19. As for the study in general: The samples span acute and convalescent COVID-19 from the United States, Italy and Spain. The analysed material was cDNA or gDNA that came from T cells, B-cell-depleted T cells, or PBMCs.

Original methodology: The assay estimated nucleated cells by amplifying reference gene primers. Generated by immunoSEQ multiplex PCR, the TCRdb table keeps only in-frame clones and is missing some. V, J and clone size are taken as reported in that table, and D and trimming were inferred from the DNA itself. The sample lists roughly 200,000 clones, under 90% occurring once. The CDR3 totals 17 residues. V gave up 0 bases and J gave up 5 bases; unmatched junction bases: 6. CDR1 and CDR2 from the germline V gene are LGHDT and YNNKEL (reference sequence). The rearrangement uses TRBV3-1 (or the pseudogene TRBV3-2) and TRBJ2-5, with 13 positions matching TRBD2. The TCR originated in a human donor in a cohort sampled during active COVID-19. The sequencing input was peripheral blood. CDR3 residues: CASSQETGLAGVETQYF. The CDR3, as DNA: TGTGCCAGCAGCCAAGAGACCGGACTAGCGGGAGTTGAGACCCAGTACTTC.